This TCR beta chain is drawn from a study of cytomegalovirus exposure and HLA in healthy donors. Germline values: CDR1 SGHRS, CDR2 YFSETQ. The CDR3 length is 16 residues. The ends lost 4 bases at V and 4 bases at J; junction bases unmatched: 13. Use of 60 Vbeta and 13 Jbeta primers characterized the PCR. The table came from immunoSEQ multiplex PCR; TCRdb's copy has only in-frame clones and leaves some out. The sample consists of roughly 170,000 clones, approximately 80% of them appearing once. This chain joins TRBV5-1 and TRBJ1-1, with 7 bases identical to TRBD1. Sequenced material: PBMCs. The sequence derives from a girl aged 2 to 9 in good health and CMV-seropositive. CDR3 sequence: CASSLSSTGDFTEAFF. The CDR3, as DNA: TGCGCCAGCAGCCTTAGTAGCACAGGGGATTTCACTGAAGCTTTCTTT. Drawing the rest from reference TRBV5-1 and TRBJ1-1, the complete variable domain is KAGVTQTPRYLIKTRGQQVTLSCSPISGHRSVSWYQQTPGQGLQFLFEYFSETQRNKGNFPGRFSGRQFSNSRSEMNVSTLELGDSALYLCASSLSSTGDFTEAFFGQGTRLTVV.